This T cell receptor beta chain appears in the sequencing data of a study of healthy donors' naive CD4 and CD8 T cells. Study-level findings and limits: Positive CDR3 charge linked to CD4+ cells, negative to CD8+ cells. A reported CD4+/CD8+ bias affected most V and J genes in naive cells.

TCR libraries were built from around 0.45 ug of total RNA by linear amplification. From the reads, TCRdb called clonotypes with MiXCR, one entry per CDR3 protein. This table has some 190,000 distinct CDR3 sequences, around 80% appearing once. On this clonotype itself: What it recognizes is unknown.

Per the germline V gene, CDR1 is MNHEY and CDR2 is SVGEGT. The CDR3 is made up of 12 amino acids. Trimming pared 7 bases from V and 7 bases from J, leaving 13 bases between. The sample consisted of naive CD4+ and CD8+ T cells sorted from blood, pooled from several donors. The J gene is TRBJ1-2, the V gene TRBV6-2 or TRBV6-3; D unresolved. The sequence was collected from a pool of human donors in good health; the sample pools cells from several healthy donors. CDR3 amino acids: CASTGSVSGYTF. CDR3 bases: TGTGCCAGCACAGGCTCTGTCTCTGGCTACACCTTC.